The sequence of this T cell receptor beta chain was determined in a study of tumor-infiltrating lymphocytes in primary liver carcinoma. Priming with a constant-region primer yielded TCR beta cDNA from around 540 ng total RNA. Slightly modified ARM-PCR with three nested multiplex PCR rounds yielded TCR beta libraries. TRBV1-TRBV30 forward primers paired with a C-beta reverse primer were used in the first two PCR rounds, which ran about 11 cycles each. TCRdb processed the multiplex PCR reads anew with MiXCR; each CDR3 protein has one entry. The sample holds some 46,000 distinct CDR3 sequences, roughly 75% seen once. CDR3 size: 15 residues. Per germline, CDR1 MNHEY and CDR2 SVGEGT. Co-extracted RNA and DNA came from approximately 20-30 mg of unsorted bulk tissue. As to this clonotype: Mismatch with germline at one junction end may stem from a read error.

Sequenced input: tumor-adjacent normal liver tissue. The V call is TRBV6-2 or TRBV6-3, the J call TRBJ2-2, with D perhaps TRBD1 or TRBD2 (5 bases each). This TCR was sampled from a woman aged 25 to 39 with primary liver carcinoma and hepatitis B virus infection. This CDR3 is CDTSATVKNTGELFF. DNA for the CDR3: TGTGACACCTCGGCGACAGTGAAAAACACCGGGGAGTTGTTTTTT.